The 24 T cell receptor beta chains below all came from one sample that was sequenced in a study of Graves' ophthalmopathy and Graves' hyperthyroidism. Amplifying from RNA transcripts, the study obtained TCR beta CDR3 regions. Second-round multiplex PCR came after a first-round RT-PCR that employed HTBI primers. TCRdb processed the multiplex PCR reads anew with MiXCR; each CDR3 protein has one entry. Among about 48,000 distinct CDR3 sequences listed, over 45% were seen once. Source material: peripheral blood. All receptors derive from an adult man with Graves' ophthalmopathy.

The sample holds a few counts of this clonotype. The V and J genes are TRBV7-2 and TRBJ2-7, with a tentative D call TRBD1 (6 bases). Trimming shortened V by 1 base and J by 5 bases, and 12 bases separated the two germline ends. The CDR3 is made up of 14 amino acids. CDR1 is SGHTA and CDR2 is FQGNSA in the germline V gene. For the CDR3, the DNA is TGTGCCAGCAGCTTAGAAAGGACAGTCGACGAGCAGTACTTC. Amino acid sequence: CASSLERTVDEQYF.

The V and J genes are TRBV29-1 and TRBJ1-2; possibly TRBD1 for D (5 bases). The CDR3 is 12 residues long. Trimming removed 6 bases at V and 8 bases at J, with 16 bases between. Germline CDR1 reads SQVTM; CDR2 reads ANQGSEA. CDR3 residues: CSVSTSGGGYTF. As DNA, the CDR3 is TGCAGCGTATCTACCAGCGGGGGAGGCTACACCTTC.

The rearrangement uses TRBV7-8 and TRBJ1-1; TRBD1 agrees at 9 bases. Germline CDR1 and CDR2: SGHVS and FQNEAQ. J lost 0 bases, V lost 5 bases, and 10 bases had no gene match. The CDR3 loop spans 17 amino acids. DNA of the CDR3: TGTGCCAGCAGCCAACCAGGACAGGGGATGGTGAACACTGAAGCTTTCTTT. It yields the protein CASSQPGQGMVNTEAFF.

V gene TRBV6-6 combines with J gene TRBJ2-7; D perhaps matches TRBD1 (6 bases). V lost 5 bases and J lost 3, with 11 bases in between. The CDR3 extends over 13 amino acids. Germline CDR1 and CDR2: MNHNY and SVGAGI (reference sequence). In nucleotides, the CDR3 is TGTGCCAGCAGTGTCCTGGGACACTACGAGCAGTACTTC. Translation: CASSVLGHYEQYF.

Concerning this clonotype: One end of the junction does not line up with germline, which may come from a read error. The chain combines TRBV5-1 with TRBJ2-2; 11 bases are a match to TRBD2. The CDR3 is 15 residues long. Per the germline V gene, CDR1 is SGHRS and CDR2 is YFSETQ. This CDR3 is CASSPLAGGAGELFF. Written as DNA, the CDR3 is TGTGCCAGCAGCCCCTTAGCGGGAGGGGCCGGGGAGCTGTTTTTT.

The rearrangement links TRBV29-1 to TRBJ2-3, with D perhaps TRBD1 (7 bases). Germline assignment: CDR1 SQVTM and CDR2 ANQGSEA. V dropped 4 bases and J dropped 3 bases, with 14 bases sitting between them. CDR3 length: 14 amino acids. In DNA, the CDR3 is TGCAGCGTTGTTATGGCAGGGGGGACAGATACGCAGTATTTT. Its protein is CSVVMAGGTDTQYF.

As to this clonotype: A read error is likely, as this CDR3 ends without the conserved phenylalanine or tryptophan. The chain couples TRBV15 to TRBJ2-5; D uncertain. Germline loops: CDR1 LNHNV, CDR2 YYDKDF (reference sequence). Trimming removed 0 bases from V and 4 bases from J, with 9 bases in between. The CDR3 sequence is 14 residues long. CDR3 in DNA: TGTGCCACCAGCAGAGATCGGCGTCCAGAGACCCAGTACTCC. The encoded protein is CATSRDRRPETQYS.

This chain connects TRBV7-9 to TRBJ2-7, with D tentatively TRBD1 (6 bases). The CDR3 contains 19 residues. The germline V gene encodes CDR1 SEHNR and CDR2 FQNEAQ (reference sequence). Trimming cost V 6 bases and J 3 bases, with 30 bases left between them. CDR3 sequence reads: CASSLFVGADGLIIYEQYF. CDR3 sequence (DNA): TGTGCCAGCAGTTTATTCGTGGGGGCGGATGGGCTTATCATCTACGAGCAGTACTTC.

By proportion, this clonotype is medium-sized (0.01 to 0.1%). The chain links TRBV7-9 to TRBJ2-7, with 7 bases identical to TRBD2. From germline, CDR1 is SEHNR and CDR2 FQNEAQ (reference sequence). The CDR3 extends over 15 amino acids. J lost 4 bases, V lost 6 bases, and 12 bases had no gene match. The CDR3: CASRPDGGRPYEQYF. The DNA for the CDR3 is TGTGCCAGCAGACCGGACGGGGGGAGGCCTTACGAGCAGTACTTC.

This clonotype is a singleton in its sample. A much larger clone differs from this one at a single base, so this may be a read error. This rearrangement joins TRBV3-1 to TRBJ2-5; D is ambiguous. Deletions cut 7 bases from V and 7 bases from J, with 10 bases between. The CDR3 is 11 amino acids. Germline CDR1 and CDR2: LGHDT and YNNKEL (reference sequence). CDR3 nucleotides: TGTGCCAGCAACCGCAAAACGACCCAGTACTTC. This codes for CASNRKTTQYF.

In this sample, this clonotype turned up many times. The rearrangement joins TRBV25-1 to TRBJ2-2, with unresolved D. V dropped 8 bases and J dropped 0 bases, with 10 bases sitting between them. The CDR3 is 14 amino acids. Per germline, CDR1 MGHDK and CDR2 SYGVNS. CDR3 nucleotides: TGTGCCAGCGTCGACGCCTCGAACACCGGGGAGCTGTTTTTT. Encoded protein: CASVDASNTGELFF.

There are a few counts of this clonotype. This chain links TRBV20-1 with TRBJ1-2; TRBD1 is a possible D gene (6 bases). V lost 4 bases and J lost 7, with 22 bases in between. Germline loops: CDR1 DFQATT, CDR2 SNEGSKA (reference sequence). This CDR3 contains 15 residues. The DNA for the CDR3 is TGCAGTGCTAAGAGGGGGGGGGCAGGCCTATTTGGCTACACCTTC. As protein: CSAKRGGAGLFGYTF.

In its sample, this clonotype was seen many times. The chain couples TRBV29-1 to TRBJ2-2; 9 bases agree with TRBD2. Germline-derived CDR1 and CDR2 are SQVTM and ANQGSEA. The CDR3 is 14 residues long. Trimming removed 5 bases from V and 3 bases from J; junction bases left unmatched: 4. In DNA, the CDR3 is TGCAGCGTTCGGTTAGCGGGAGACACCGGGGAGCTGTTTTTT. Amino acid sequence: CSVRLAGDTGELFF.

This clonotype has just a few counts. This sequence joins TRBV24-1 and TRBJ2-5, with 8 bases matching TRBD1. Germline V CDR1 and CDR2: KGHDR, SFDVKD. Trimming removed 4 bases from V and 2 bases from J; junction bases left unmatched: 17. The CDR3 runs to 19 residues. In nucleotides, the CDR3 is TGTGCCACCAGTGACCCAAGTCCTAGAGACAGGGGAGGTCAAGAGACCCAGTACTTC. This translates into CATSDPSPRDRGGQETQYF.

This clonotype came up many times. A read error may explain this, as a much larger clone is one base away. The chain joins TRBV7-9 to TRBJ2-7; 7 bases agree with TRBD2. Trimming cost V 6 bases and J 4 bases; bases outside gene matches: 9. This CDR3 is built from 14 residues. Germline V gene data show CDR1 as SEHNR and CDR2 as FQNEAQ (reference sequence). CDR3 in DNA: TGTGCCAGCAGTCTAGCGGCAGTGGGGTACGAGCAGTACTTC. Protein sequence: CASSLAAVGYEQYF.

This clonotype showed up many times. J is TRBJ2-1 and V is TRBV20-1; 9 positions agree with TRBD2. The CDR3 spans 17 residues. Germline V gene lookup returns CDR1 DFQATT and CDR2 SNEGSKA (reference sequence). V was clipped by 2 bases and J by 5 bases; unmatched bases: 13. CDR3 sequence (DNA): TGCAGTGCTAGAACATGGGTCCGGCGGGAGGGAAACAATGAGCAGTTCTTC. Amino acids: CSARTWVRREGNNEQFF.

J is TRBJ1-6 and V is TRBV20-1; no clear D gene. V was cut by 4 bases and J by 4 bases, with 11 bases left in between. CDR1 and CDR2 from the germline V gene are DFQATT and SNEGSKA (reference sequence). This CDR3 spans 14 amino acids. CDR3 DNA sequence: TGCAGTGCTAAGAGGGCAGCTTATAATTCACCCCTCCACTTT. Translation: CSAKRAAYNSPLHF.

The chain recombines TRBV7-3 with TRBJ2-2, with unresolved D. Germline V gives CDR1 SGHTA, CDR2 FQGTGA. CDR3 length: 13 residues. The V end was cut by 1 base, the J end by 8 bases, with 8 bases between. The CDR3 loop reads CASSLNPTGELFF. The CDR3 DNA is TGTGCCAGCAGCTTAAATCCCACAGGGGAGCTGTTTTTT.

The gene calls are TRBV19 and TRBJ2-7, with TRBD2 as a possible D gene (6 bases). The CDR3 spans 12 residues. V was cut by 5 bases and J by 6 bases, with 11 bases left in between. From germline, CDR1 is LNHDA and CDR2 SQIVND (reference sequence). CDR3 in amino acids: CASSLMGGEQYF. The CDR3 DNA reads TGTGCCAGTAGTTTGATGGGAGGCGAGCAGTACTTC.

The gene calls are TRBV10-3 and TRBJ2-1; TRBD2 aligns across 7 bases. Germline V gives CDR1 ENHRY, CDR2 SYGVKD. V lost 0 bases to trimming and J lost 6 bases; unmatched junction nucleotides: 8. The CDR3 is made up of 16 amino acids. The CDR3 nucleotides are TGTGCCATCAGTGAGTCGCGACTAGCCCTAGGCAATGAGCAGTTCTTC. Amino acid sequence: CAISESRLALGNEQFF.

The V gene is TRBV30, the J gene TRBJ2-1, with 7 positions matching TRBD1. The CDR3 is made up of 12 amino acids. V was clipped by 7 bases and J by 5 bases; unmatched bases: 5. CDR1 GTSNPN and CDR2 SVGIG come from the germline V gene (reference sequence). CDR3 in DNA: TGTGCCTCCTGGGACAGTCACAATGAGCAGTTCTTC. It translates to CASWDSHNEQFF.

As to this clonotype: An end of the junction differs from the germline gene, which may be a read error. The chain has TRBV10-3 and TRBJ2-3; D not resolved. The CDR3 totals 12 residues. Germline loops: CDR1 ENHRY, CDR2 SYGVKD. DNA of the CDR3: TGTGCCATCCCGGGTATCACAGATACGCATTATTTT. Translation: CAIPGITDTHYF.

This clonotype appeared many times. The chain carries TRBV27 and TRBJ1-4, with no clear D. Trimming took 4 bases from V and 7 from J, leaving 13 bases between them. The germline CDR1 and CDR2 sequences are MNHEY and SMNVEV (reference sequence). This CDR3 is 14 amino acids long. CDR3 in DNA: TGTGCCAGCAGTTCGGGAGAAGGGAGTGAAAAACTGTTTTTT. Encoded protein: CASSSGEGSEKLFF.

At least ten counts were recorded for this clonotype. V usage is TRBV6-6 and J usage is TRBJ2-1, with 11 bases matching TRBD1. V dropped 5 bases and J dropped 8; count of bases not matched to a gene: 8. This CDR3 is built from 15 residues. The V gene's germline CDR1 is MNHNY and CDR2 SVGAGI (reference sequence). The CDR3 here is CASSLPGQGGDEQFF. The CDR3, as DNA: TGTGCCAGCAGTCTCCCGGGACAGGGGGGAGATGAGCAGTTCTTC.